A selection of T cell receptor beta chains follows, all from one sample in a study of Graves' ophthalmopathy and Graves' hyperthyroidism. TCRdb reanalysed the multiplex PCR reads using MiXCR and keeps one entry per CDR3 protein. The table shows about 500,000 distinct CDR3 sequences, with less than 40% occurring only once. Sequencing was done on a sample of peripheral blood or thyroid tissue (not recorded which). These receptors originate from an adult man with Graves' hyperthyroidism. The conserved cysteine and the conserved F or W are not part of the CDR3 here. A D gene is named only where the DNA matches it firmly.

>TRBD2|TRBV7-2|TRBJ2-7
ASSPHLGLAGVRSYEQY
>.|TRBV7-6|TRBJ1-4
ASGLALQGNEKLF
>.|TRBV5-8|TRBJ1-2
ASSLVPAVYGYT
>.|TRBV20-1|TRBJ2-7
SARDPTGDSYEQY
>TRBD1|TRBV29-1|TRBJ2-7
SLRPGQGAGEQY
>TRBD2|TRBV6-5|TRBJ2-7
ATASGGSSYEQY
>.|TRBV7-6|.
ASSLVSWGDEQF
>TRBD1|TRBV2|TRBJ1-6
ASSTGTAHYSPLH
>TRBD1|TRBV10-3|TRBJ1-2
ASGGTGNGYT
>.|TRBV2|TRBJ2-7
ASSESPTYEQY
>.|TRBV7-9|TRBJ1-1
ASSPPEDATEAF
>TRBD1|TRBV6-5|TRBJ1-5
ASSLTRGQIISSQH
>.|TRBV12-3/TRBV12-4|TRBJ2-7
ASSFSNSYEQY
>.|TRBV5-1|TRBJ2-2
ASSLAITGSGELF
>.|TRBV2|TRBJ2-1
ASGGLAEQF
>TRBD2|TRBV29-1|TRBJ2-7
SVVQFGLAATRYNYEQY
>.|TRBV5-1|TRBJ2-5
ASSLSDRETQY
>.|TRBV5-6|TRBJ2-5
ASSLAGGGNQPQY
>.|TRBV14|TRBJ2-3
ASSQDWRDTQY
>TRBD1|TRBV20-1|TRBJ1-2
SAAPGTGFGYGYT
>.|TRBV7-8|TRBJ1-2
ASTSGGTYGYT
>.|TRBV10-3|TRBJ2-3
ANNLNPGNTDTQY
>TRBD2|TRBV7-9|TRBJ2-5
ASSGGLAGESGETQY
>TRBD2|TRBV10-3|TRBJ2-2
ATSAPGLAGSGELF